A single sample gave rise to the 11 T cell receptor beta chains below, sequenced in a study of cytomegalovirus exposure and HLA in healthy donors. Assay used: immunoSEQ multiplex PCR; TCRdb lists only in-frame clones, some missing. Of 250,000 to 400,000 clones listed, approximately 86% are singletons. Sequencing input: PBMCs. Source of these receptors: a young man in good health and CMV-seronegative.

The rearrangement joins TRBV27 to TRBJ1-1; tentative D call: TRBD1 (5 bases). The CDR3 length is 15 residues. The V gene's germline CDR1 is MNHEY and CDR2 SMNVEV (reference sequence). The V end lost 6 bases, the J end lost 5 bases, and 19 bases lay between the germline ends. The CDR3 loop is CASSPRAGRDTEAFF. CDR3 nucleotides: TGTGCCAGCAGCCCTCGGGCAGGGCGGGATACTGAAGCTTTCTTT.

The J gene is TRBJ1-5, the V gene TRBV29-1; D gene unclear. Germline V CDR1 and CDR2: SQVTM, ANQGSEA. CDR3 length: 14 amino acids. V lost 1 base and J 0 bases, leaving 7 bases between the germline ends. CDR3 in amino acids: CSVEVSGSNQPQHF. CDR3 in DNA: TGCAGCGTTGAAGTGTCAGGTAGCAATCAGCCCCAGCATTTT.

V usage is TRBV6-6 and J usage is TRBJ1-5; possibly TRBD1 for D (6 bases). V lost 2 bases and J 4 bases, leaving 9 bases between the germline ends. This CDR3 spans 14 amino acids. In germline, CDR1 is MNHNY, CDR2 SVGAGI (reference sequence). The CDR3 loop is CASSYGTSNQPQHF. The CDR3, as DNA: TGTGCCAGCAGTTACGGGACAAGTAATCAGCCCCAGCATTTT.

The gene calls are TRBV6-1 and TRBJ1-2; TRBD1 matches at 8 bases. V trimming: 3 bases; J trimming: 3 bases; junction bases outside the gene matches: 9. The CDR3 is 16 residues long. From germline, CDR1 is MNHNS and CDR2 SASEGT. In nucleotides, the CDR3 is TGTGCCAGCAGTGAGGTCGACAGGGGAAGGGACTATGGCTACACCTTC. Its translation: CASSEVDRGRDYGYTF.

The genes are TRBV4-1 and TRBJ1-4; 7 bases agree with TRBD1. This CDR3 is 17 amino acids long. Germline assignment: CDR1 MGHRA and CDR2 YSYEKL. Trimming removed 0 bases from V and 5 bases from J; junction bases left unmatched: 9. Written as DNA, the CDR3 is TGCGCCAGCAGCCAAGATAGGGTGAGGGGACAGAATGAAAAACTGTTTTTT. This translates into CASSQDRVRGQNEKLFF.

The chain joins TRBV7-2 to TRBJ1-4, with 7 bases identical to TRBD1. There are 15 residues in the CDR3. CDR1 and CDR2 (germline): SGHTA, FQGNSA. J was trimmed by 9 bases and V by 1 base; bases with no gene match: 8. CDR3 in amino acids: CASSLDRGRPKKLFF. CDR3 coding DNA: TGTGCCAGCAGCTTAGATAGGGGGCGCCCGAAAAAACTGTTTTTT.

The V gene is TRBV18, the J gene TRBJ2-2; 8 bases map to TRBD2. The CDR3 has 16 residues. With V trimmed by 0 bases and J by 1 base, 1 base remained unmatched. CDR1 is KGHSH and CDR2 is LQKENI in the germline V gene. Written as DNA, the CDR3 is TGTGCCAGCTCACCACCCAGCGGGGGGAACACCGGGGAGCTGTTTTTT. This sequence encodes CASSPPSGGNTGELFF.

J is TRBJ1-1 and V is TRBV4-3; TRBD1 aligns across 7 bases. The CDR3 extends over 13 amino acids. V was clipped by 4 bases and J by 5 bases; unmatched bases: 4. CDR1 is LGHNA, CDR2 YSLEER, per germline. CDR3 sequence (DNA): TGCGCCAGCAGCCCCGACAGGGCTACTGAAGCTTTCTTT. Amino acid sequence: CASSPDRATEAFF.

The chain carries TRBV6-6 and TRBJ2-7; 8 bases match TRBD1. This CDR3 spans 15 amino acids. Germline CDR1 is MNHNY and CDR2 is SVGAGI (reference sequence). V trimming: 8 bases; J trimming: 5 bases; junction bases outside the gene matches: 14. The CDR3, as DNA: TGTGCCAGCCGTATAGGACAGGGCGCTCGGAACGAGCAGTACTTC. As protein: CASRIGQGARNEQYF.

Concerning this clone: This same CDR3 is encoded by further DNA sequences in the sample. This sequence joins TRBV4-1 and TRBJ1-5; TRBD1 matches 7 bases. V lost 2 bases to trimming and J lost 2 bases; unmatched junction nucleotides: 0. CDR1 and CDR2 from the germline V gene are MGHRA and YSYEKL. The CDR3 extends over 14 amino acids. CDR3: CASSQTGGNQPQHF. In DNA, the CDR3 is TGCGCCAGCAGCCAAACAGGGGGCAATCAGCCCCAGCATTTT.

The chain carries TRBV19 and TRBJ1-5; 7 nucleotides align to TRBD1. The CDR3 has 15 amino acids. After removal of 2 bases from V and 3 bases from J, the junction contained 4 bases not matched to a gene. The germline V gene encodes CDR1 LNHDA and CDR2 SQIVND (reference sequence). The CDR3 region is CASSIQGGLNQPQHF. For the CDR3, the DNA is TGTGCCAGTAGTATACAGGGGGGCCTCAATCAGCCCCAGCATTTT.